Listed below are T cell receptor beta chains from one sample, sequenced in a study of somatic mutations in cytotoxic T cells in rheumatoid arthritis. Sequencing used immunoSEQ multiplex PCR; TCRdb keeps in-frame clones, though not all of them. The table has around 12,000 clones, 70% to 85% seen once. Sequenced input: CD8+ T cells sorted from blood. Every receptor here comes from an adult with rheumatoid arthritis. Both conserved end residues are part of each CDR3. The order of the fields is V gene, J gene, D gene, clone size, CDR3 DNA, CDR3 protein. The D gene is left open where the match is weak. For some rows the clone size is stated as once, few or many, or as a class when expanded; others skip it.

v_call: TRBV19; j_call: TRBJ2-3; d_call: TRBD2; clone_size: NA; cdr3_nt: TGTGCCAGTAGTATAGAAGCGGGGTTTTCAGATACGCAGTATTTT; cdr3_aa: CASSIEAGFSDTQYF
v_call: TRBV11-1; j_call: TRBJ1-3; d_call: NA; clone_size: NA; cdr3_nt: TGTGCCAGCAGCGCCCAGGGTCGGTTCAACACCATATATTTT; cdr3_aa: CASSAQGRFNTIYF
v_call: TRBV7-2; j_call: TRBJ2-7; d_call: NA; clone_size: once; cdr3_nt: TGTGCCAGCAGCTTCTATTTCAGCTACGAGCAGTACTTC; cdr3_aa: CASSFYFSYEQYF
v_call: TRBV9; j_call: TRBJ2-1; d_call: NA; clone_size: NA; cdr3_nt: TGTGCCAGCAGCCTCGGAACGACTGGGCACAATGAGCAGTTCTTC; cdr3_aa: CASSLGTTGHNEQFF
v_call: TRBV5-1; j_call: TRBJ1-6; d_call: NA; clone_size: NA; cdr3_nt: TGCGCCAGCACCCACCGTCCAGGGCGGCAAAATTCACCCCTCCACTTT; cdr3_aa: CASTHRPGRQNSPLHF
v_call: TRBV7-9; j_call: TRBJ1-1; d_call: NA; clone_size: NA; cdr3_nt: TGTGCCAGCAGCGCAAAACAGGCGAACACTGAAGCTTTCTTT; cdr3_aa: CASSAKQANTEAFF
v_call: TRBV9; j_call: TRBJ2-7; d_call: TRBD2; clone_size: once; cdr3_nt: TGTGCCAGCAGCCAGGGCGGGGGGACCTACGAGCAGTACTTC; cdr3_aa: CASSQGGGTYEQYF
v_call: TRBV6-1; j_call: TRBJ1-1; d_call: NA; clone_size: NA; cdr3_nt: TGTGCCAGCTATTGGCAGGTGAACACTGAAGCTTTCTTT; cdr3_aa: CASYWQVNTEAFF
v_call: TRBV7-9; j_call: TRBJ2-3; d_call: TRBD2; clone_size: NA; cdr3_nt: TGTGCCAGCAGCTTAGCGGTACTAGCGGGAGGGCTGAGCACAGATACGCAGTATTTT; cdr3_aa: CASSLAVLAGGLSTDTQYF
v_call: TRBV19; j_call: TRBJ2-7; d_call: TRBD2; clone_size: NA; cdr3_nt: TGTGCCAGTAGTATCCCTAGCGGGGGGAACTCCTACGAGCAGTACTTC; cdr3_aa: CASSIPSGGNSYEQYF
v_call: TRBV2; j_call: TRBJ1-6; d_call: NA; clone_size: NA; cdr3_nt: TGTGCCAGCAGTGTCGGGGCCCCAACCTATAATTCACCCCTCCACTTT; cdr3_aa: CASSVGAPTYNSPLHF
v_call: TRBV28; j_call: TRBJ2-3; d_call: TRBD2; clone_size: few; cdr3_nt: TGTGCCAGCAGTTCGGGACTAGCGGGGGGGTACACAGATACGCAGTATTTT; cdr3_aa: CASSSGLAGGYTDTQYF
v_call: TRBV4-1; j_call: TRBJ2-7; d_call: TRBD1; clone_size: NA; cdr3_nt: TGCGCCAGCAGCCAAGAGAGTCGGGACAGGGGTTTTCACGAGCAGTACTTC; cdr3_aa: CASSQESRDRGFHEQYF
v_call: TRBV7-2; j_call: TRBJ1-6; d_call: NA; clone_size: NA; cdr3_nt: TGTGCCAGCAGCTTTGGGCGAACAAGGACCTATAATTCACCCCTCCACTTT; cdr3_aa: CASSFGRTRTYNSPLHF
v_call: TRBV28; j_call: TRBJ1-2; d_call: NA; clone_size: NA; cdr3_nt: TGTGCCAGCAGTTTACCCCTTCCTTTCCATGGCTACACCTTC; cdr3_aa: CASSLPLPFHGYTF
v_call: TRBV6-5; j_call: TRBJ2-1; d_call: TRBD2; clone_size: NA; cdr3_nt: TGTGCCAGCAGTTACATAGGGCGGGAGTCGTATGAGCAGTTCTTC; cdr3_aa: CASSYIGRESYEQFF
v_call: TRBV4-3; j_call: TRBJ2-3; d_call: TRBD2; clone_size: NA; cdr3_nt: TGCGCCAGCAGCCACCGGACTAGCGGGGGGGCGTCATTTAACACAGATACGCAGTATTTT; cdr3_aa: CASSHRTSGGASFNTDTQYF
v_call: TRBV2; j_call: TRBJ1-1; d_call: TRBD1; clone_size: NA; cdr3_nt: TGTGCCAGCAGTCCCGGGACAGGGATAGGCATGAACACTGAAGCTTTCTTT; cdr3_aa: CASSPGTGIGMNTEAFF
v_call: TRBV11-2; j_call: TRBJ1-2; d_call: NA; clone_size: NA; cdr3_nt: TGTGCCAGCAGCCACGGCCTTAACGGAAACTATGGCTACACCTTC; cdr3_aa: CASSHGLNGNYGYTF
v_call: TRBV4-3; j_call: TRBJ2-7; d_call: NA; clone_size: NA; cdr3_nt: TGCGCCAGCAGCCAAGATATGGACCCTTACTACGAGCAGTACTTC; cdr3_aa: CASSQDMDPYYEQYF
v_call: TRBV19; j_call: TRBJ1-1; d_call: NA; clone_size: NA; cdr3_nt: TGTGCCAGTAGTAGCTGGAGGAACACTGAAGCTTTCTTT; cdr3_aa: CASSSWRNTEAFF
v_call: TRBV9; j_call: TRBJ1-6; d_call: TRBD1; clone_size: NA; cdr3_nt: TGTGCCAGCAGCGTAACCGGGACAGGGAATTCACCTCTCCACTTT; cdr3_aa: CASSVTGTGNSPLHF
v_call: TRBV9; j_call: TRBJ1-2; d_call: NA; clone_size: NA; cdr3_nt: TGTGCCAGCAGCGTAGCAGGCGGGGGGTATGGCTACACCTTC; cdr3_aa: CASSVAGGGYGYTF
v_call: TRBV5-6; j_call: TRBJ1-5; d_call: NA; clone_size: NA; cdr3_nt: TGTGCCAGCAGCTTGGGGGGAGGGTTTAGCAATCAGCCCCAGCATTTT; cdr3_aa: CASSLGGGFSNQPQHF
v_call: TRBV5-6; j_call: TRBJ2-7; d_call: TRBD1; clone_size: NA; cdr3_nt: TGTGCCAGCAGTTGGACAGGGGGATACGAGCAGTACTTC; cdr3_aa: CASSWTGGYEQYF
v_call: TRBV27; j_call: TRBJ1-5; d_call: TRBD1; clone_size: NA; cdr3_nt: TGTGCCAGCAGTTTGACCGGGACAGGGGTCAATCAGCCCCAGCATTTT; cdr3_aa: CASSLTGTGVNQPQHF
v_call: TRBV10-3; j_call: TRBJ2-2; d_call: TRBD1; clone_size: NA; cdr3_nt: TGTGCCATCAGTGAGAGTCCAGGGGGCGGCACCGGGGAGCTGTTTTTT; cdr3_aa: CAISESPGGGTGELFF
v_call: TRBV5-4; j_call: TRBJ2-7; d_call: NA; clone_size: NA; cdr3_nt: TGTGCCAGCAGCTTGGGGGGCCACTACGAGCAGTACTTC; cdr3_aa: CASSLGGHYEQYF